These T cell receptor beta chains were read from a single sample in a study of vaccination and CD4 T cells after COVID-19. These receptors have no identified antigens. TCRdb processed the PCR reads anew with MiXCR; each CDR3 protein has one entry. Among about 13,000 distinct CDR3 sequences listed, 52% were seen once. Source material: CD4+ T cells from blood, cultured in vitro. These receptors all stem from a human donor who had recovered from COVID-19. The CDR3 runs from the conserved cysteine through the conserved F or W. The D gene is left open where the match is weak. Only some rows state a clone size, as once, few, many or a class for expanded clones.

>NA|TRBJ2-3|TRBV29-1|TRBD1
CSVGGTVTRPDTQYF
TGCAGCGTTGGGGGGACAGTAACAAGGCCAGATACGCAGTATTTT
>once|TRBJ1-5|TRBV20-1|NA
CSARRGGTNQPQHF
TGCAGTGCCCGACGGGGGGGCACCAATCAGCCCCAGCATTTT
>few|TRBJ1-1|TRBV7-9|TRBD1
CASSPRQGPPAFF
TGTGCCAGCAGCCCACGACAGGGCCCTCCGGCTTTCTTT
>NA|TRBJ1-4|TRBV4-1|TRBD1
CASSQDPQGAGKLFF
TGCGCCAGCAGCCAAGATCCACAGGGGGCTGGAAAACTGTTTTTT
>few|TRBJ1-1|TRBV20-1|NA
CSGRYFRVLSNTEAFF
TGCAGTGGGAGGTACTTCAGGGTATTGTCAAACACTGAAGCTTTCTTT
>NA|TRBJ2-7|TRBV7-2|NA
CASSRGGGTSYEQYF
TGTGCCAGCAGCCGAGGGGGGGGTACTTCCTACGAGCAGTACTTC
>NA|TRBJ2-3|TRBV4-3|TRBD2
CASSQLAGKSTDTQYF
TGCGCCAGCAGCCAACTAGCGGGAAAGAGCACAGATACGCAGTATTTT
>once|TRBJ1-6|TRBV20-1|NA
CSARTGRGSYNSPLHF
TGCAGTGCTAGAACGGGCCGGGGCTCCTATAATTCACCCCTCCACTTT
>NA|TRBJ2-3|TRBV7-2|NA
CASSLRQGTDTQYF
TGTGCCAGCAGCCTCCGACAGGGCACAGATACGCAGTATTTT
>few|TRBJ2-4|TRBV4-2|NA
CASSQDGTSGLVNIQYF
TGTGCCAGCAGCCAAGATGGGACGAGCGGTCTAGTGAACATTCAGTACTTC
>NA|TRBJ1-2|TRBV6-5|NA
CASSSTGGGYTF
TGTGCCAGCAGTTCCACGGGGGGCGGCTACACCTTC
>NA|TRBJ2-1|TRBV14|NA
CASSPGHYNEQFF
TGTGCCAGCAGCCCGGGACATTACAATGAGCAGTTCTTC
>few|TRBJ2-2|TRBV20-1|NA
CSARDPRTTNTGELFF
TGCAGTGCTAGAGACCCTCGCACTACGAACACCGGGGAGCTGTTTTTT
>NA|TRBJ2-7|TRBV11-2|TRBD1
CASRPSGTGGEQYF
TGTGCCAGCAGGCCATCCGGGACAGGGGGCGAGCAGTACTTC
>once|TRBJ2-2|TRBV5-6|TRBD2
CASSLGAGGNTGELFF
TGTGCCAGCAGCTTGGGAGCGGGGGGAAACACCGGGGAGCTGTTTTTT
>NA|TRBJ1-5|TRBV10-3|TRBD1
CAIRGTGRGQPQHF
TGTGCCATCAGGGGGACAGGGAGGGGTCAGCCCCAGCATTTT
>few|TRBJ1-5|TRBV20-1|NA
CSASRPGVSNQPQHF
TGCAGTGCTAGTCGCCCAGGGGTAAGCAATCAGCCCCAGCATTTT
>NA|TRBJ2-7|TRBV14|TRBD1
CASSLRTGGLYEQYF
TGTGCCAGCAGCCTCCGGACAGGGGGCTTATACGAGCAGTACTTC
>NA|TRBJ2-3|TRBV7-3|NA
CASSPTASTDTQYF
TGTGCCAGCAGCCCGACCGCGAGCACAGATACGCAGTATTTT
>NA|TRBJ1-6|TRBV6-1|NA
CASRPPAGDSPLHF
TGTGCCAGCAGACCACCCGCAGGGGACTCACCCCTCCACTTT
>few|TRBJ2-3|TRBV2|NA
CASTVSTDTQYF
TGTGCCAGCACAGTAAGCACAGATACGCAGTATTTT
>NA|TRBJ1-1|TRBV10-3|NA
CAISRDMNTEAFF
TGTGCCATCAGTCGCGATATGAACACTGAAGCTTTCTTT
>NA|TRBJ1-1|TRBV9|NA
CASSVAGGFTEAFF
TGTGCCAGCAGCGTAGCTGGAGGGTTCACTGAAGCTTTCTTT
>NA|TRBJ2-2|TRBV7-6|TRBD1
CASSLRDRGPGELFF
TGTGCCAGCAGCCTCCGGGACAGGGGACCCGGGGAGCTGTTTTTT
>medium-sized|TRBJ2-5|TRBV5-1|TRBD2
CATAGGERETQYF
TGCGCCACCGCCGGGGGGGAGAGGGAGACCCAGTACTTC
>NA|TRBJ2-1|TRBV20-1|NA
CSASGASSYNEQFF
TGCAGTGCTAGCGGGGCAAGCTCCTACAATGAGCAGTTCTTC
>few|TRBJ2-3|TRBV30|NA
CAWSYTTDTQYF
TGTGCCTGGAGTTACACTACGGATACGCAGTATTTT
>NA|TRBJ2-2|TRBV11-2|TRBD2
CASIPDLAGTGELFF
TGTGCCAGCATCCCCGATCTAGCGGGCACCGGGGAGCTGTTTTTT
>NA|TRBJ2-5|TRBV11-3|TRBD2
CASSPGGAGEETQYF
TGTGCCAGCAGCCCTGGGGGTGCGGGAGAAGAGACCCAGTACTTC
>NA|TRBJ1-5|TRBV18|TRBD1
CASSNGQGLNQPQHF
TGTGCCAGCTCCAACGGACAGGGGCTCAATCAGCCCCAGCATTTT
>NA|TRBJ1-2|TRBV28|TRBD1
CASSRGDIQGSGYTF
TGTGCCAGCAGTCGAGGGGACATACAGGGGAGTGGCTACACCTTC
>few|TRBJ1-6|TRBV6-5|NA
CASSYRGQSPLHF
TGTGCCAGCAGTTACAGGGGACAATCACCCCTCCACTTT
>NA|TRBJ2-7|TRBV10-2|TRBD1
CASSRGQGDTYEQYF
TGCGCCAGCTCAAGAGGACAGGGCGACACCTACGAGCAGTACTTC
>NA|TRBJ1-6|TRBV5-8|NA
CASGGGSSYNSPLHF
TGTGCCAGCGGCGGAGGGAGCTCCTATAATTCACCCCTCCACTTT
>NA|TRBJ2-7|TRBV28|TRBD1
CASSPGQGDSSEQYF
TGTGCCAGCAGTCCGGGACAGGGGGATTCGAGCGAGCAGTACTTC
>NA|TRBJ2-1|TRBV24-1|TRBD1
CATSDPGTGGKKSSYNEQFF
TGTGCCACCAGTGACCCCGGGACAGGGGGCAAGAAAAGCTCCTACAATGAGCAGTTCTTC
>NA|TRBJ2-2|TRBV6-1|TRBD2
CASRLAGFSTGELFF
TGTGCCAGCAGGTTAGCGGGATTTTCCACCGGGGAGCTGTTTTTT
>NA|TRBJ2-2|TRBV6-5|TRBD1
CASSYRGAGELFF
TGTGCCAGCAGCTACAGGGGTGCCGGGGAGCTGTTTTTT
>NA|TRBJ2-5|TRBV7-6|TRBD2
CASVAGGDQETQYF
TGTGCCAGCGTGGCGGGGGGCGACCAAGAGACCCAGTACTTC